This entry describes one TCR beta chain. Its recognized antigen is unknown. Base qualities are not provided; no much larger clone lies one nucleotide away. The collaborating institutions used their own protocols to collect whole blood in K2EDTA tubes. For TCRbeta analysis, collaborator samples were shipped as frozen whole blood, as isolated PBMCs, or as DNA extracted from either sample type. This entry is derived from a study of blood T cell repertoires in COVID-19 (TCRdb year 2020). In terms of the full investigation: The collaborator samples originated in the United States, Italy and Spain and spanned the acute and convalescent phases of COVID-19. The prospective study material was composed of cDNA or gDNA derived from T cells, B-cell-depleted T cells, or PBMCs. Subjects who had been exposed to COVID-19, were actively infected with it, or had recovered from it provided the deeply sampled blood TCRbeta repertoires that made up the dataset. The repertoires were released in a freely available public database intended as a resource for research on the immune response to SARS-CoV-2. The samples were drawn from two sources: the first 160 participants of the ongoing ImmuneRACE study, and 950 to 1,500 subjects contributed by 6 global collaborators. Nearly every sample came with metadata listing a de-identified subject ID, COVID-19 status, age in years and sex. HLA class I and class II types, where available, came from metadata supplied by the sample provider rather than from assay-based typing. What the work shows at the level of the full study, not this receptor alone: The quantity of clinical and demographic metadata differed by source and by participant and was supplied without curation.

TCRbeta CDR3 regions were amplified from genomic DNA using the immunoSEQ Assay, a bias-controlled multiplex PCR. Per the source publication's procedure: Within the assay, amplification of reference gene primers was used to estimate how many nucleated cells each sample contained. To quantify the absolute abundance of each unique TCRbeta CDR3 rearrangement, sequence reads were collapsed and filtered. For each sample, productive Simpson clonality was calculated as the square root of Simpson's diversity index across productive rearrangements. As stored in TCRdb, this immuneACCESS dataset retains in-frame rearrangements with V and J assigned. A fraction of the clones does not appear; measured against another copy, unresolved V genes explain less than half of the discrepancy, and the remainder lacks a known reason. Clone size and V and J calls were adopted from that table, with D and trimming inferred from the DNA. For this sample there are about 140,000 clones; more than 65% appear just once. The ten biggest clones cover 4% of the sample.

The CDR3 starts with the cysteine, ends with the phenylalanine, and has 18 residues. Of all the DNA, just the CDR3 is kept, 54 bases in frame from base 1. From a lookup of the germline V gene, CDR1 and CDR2 are LGHNT and FRNRAP. The sequence was collected from a woman in her fifties or sixties with acute or convalescent COVID-19. The chain employs TRBV12-5 and TRBJ1-5; perhaps TRBD1 is the D gene, with 5 bases matching. The source material was peripheral blood. The CDR3: CADWDLGRPAIGNQPQHF. The DNA sequence is TGTGCAGACTGGGACTTAGGACGCCCGGCAATTGGCAATCAGCCCCAGCATTTT.